This TCR beta chain emerged from a study of blood T cell repertoires in COVID-19. Looking at the study overall: COVID-19 samples collected from the United States, Italy and Spain covered acute and convalescent phases.

V gave up 5 bases and J gave up 3 bases; unmatched junction bases: 10. The CDR3 spans 16 residues. The germline CDR1 and CDR2 sequences are SGHVS and FQNEAQ. Profiled with immunoSEQ multiplex PCR; TCRdb holds only in-frame clones, not every one. The sample contains approximately 350,000 clones, 65% to 90% of which appear only once. Seattle participants joined during active infection and were tracked over time. The receptor was derived from a woman aged 55-69 years with COVID-19, enrolled during active disease. The chain recombines TRBV7-8 with TRBJ2-7; 10 nucleotides agree with TRBD2. Sequenced sample: peripheral blood. CDR3 sequence: CASSLSGLAGVYEQYF. The CDR3 DNA sequence: TGTGCCAGCAGCCTCAGCGGGCTAGCGGGGGTCTACGAGCAGTACTTC.